These 12 T cell receptor beta chains came from one sample sequenced in a study of blood T cell repertoires in COVID-19. Only in-frame clones appear in the TCRdb table, and some are missing; sequencing was by immunoSEQ multiplex PCR. Here the sample spans 300,000 to 350,000 clones, about nine tenths being singletons. The sequencing input was peripheral blood. The receptors were gathered from a man aged 25 to 45 with COVID-19, enrolled during active disease.

This clone was counted once. This chain uses TRBV7-3 with TRBJ2-3, with TRBD2 identical over 16 bases. The CDR3 covers 18 residues. Germline V gene lookup returns CDR1 SGHTA and CDR2 FQGTGA. V was clipped by 2 bases and J by 2 bases; unmatched bases: 4. This chain's CDR3 is CASSLQGLAGGLTDTQYF. DNA of the CDR3: TGTGCCAGCAGCTTACAGGGACTAGCGGGAGGGCTCACAGATACGCAGTATTTT.

The chain employs TRBV18 and TRBJ2-5; D remains ambiguous. The CDR3 is made up of 13 amino acids. Germline V gives CDR1 KGHSH, CDR2 LQKENI. The V gene lost 0 bases and the J gene lost 5 bases, with 7 bases spanning the gap. The CDR3 DNA reads as TGTGCCAGCTCACCACCGGGCCGGGAGACCCAGTACTTC. Its translation: CASSPPGRETQYF.

V is TRBV4-2 and J is TRBJ2-7; 14 positions agree with TRBD2. V lost 0 bases, J lost 2 bases, and 6 bases stayed unmatched. Germline values: CDR1 LGHNA, CDR2 YNFKEQ. The CDR3 length is 18 residues. CDR3 bases: TGTGCCAGCAGCCAAGATCATCTGGGACTAGCGGGGGCCTACGAGCAGTACTTC. Translating it yields CASSQDHLGLAGAYEQYF.

The chain recombines TRBV5-6 with TRBJ1-4; a weak D match, TRBD1 (5 bases). Germline CDR1 is SGHDT and CDR2 is YYEEEE. V lost 2 bases and J 7 bases, leaving 12 bases between the germline ends. The CDR3 sequence is 14 residues long. For the CDR3, the DNA is TGTGCCAGCAGCTTCGGGCATGACAGTGAAAAACTGTTTTTT. Amino acids: CASSFGHDSEKLFF.

The rearrangement joins TRBV27 to TRBJ1-1; perhaps TRBD1 as D (6 bases). V was shortened by 0 bases and J by 1 base, with 9 bases between the two germline ends. The germline V gene has CDR1 MNHEY and CDR2 SMNVEV (reference sequence). The CDR3 has 15 residues. The CDR3 DNA is TGTGCCAGCAGTTTATCACAGGGATGGAACACTGAAGCTTTCTTT. Translation gives CASSLSQGWNTEAFF.

The sample holds one count of this clone. This rearrangement joins TRBV9 to TRBJ2-7, with TRBD1 matching over 7 bases. The CDR3 covers 15 residues. V shed 4 bases, J shed 2 bases, and the junction held 9 bases outside the gene matches. Germline loops: CDR1 SGDLS, CDR2 YYNGEE. CDR3 sequence (DNA): TGTGCCAGCAGCCCAGCCCTACAGGGGACCTACGAGCAGTACTTC. Protein: CASSPALQGTYEQYF.

In this sample, this clone turned up a few times. J is TRBJ2-7 and V is TRBV19; 7 positions agree with TRBD1. V shed 5 bases, J shed 3 bases, and the junction held 10 bases outside the gene matches. This CDR3 comprises 15 residues. Germline loops: CDR1 LNHDA, CDR2 SQIVND (reference sequence). Here the CDR3 DNA reads TGTGCCAGTAGTGCATACAGGGGAGTGAGCTACGAGCAGTACTTC. This codes for CASSAYRGVSYEQYF.

The J gene is TRBJ2-1, the V gene TRBV7-3; 7 bases fit TRBD2. V was pared by 1 base and J by 7 bases, with 4 bases of the junction left unmatched. CDR3 length: 14 residues. CDR1 and CDR2 (germline): SGHTA, FQGTGA. The CDR3 DNA reads as TGTGCCAGCAGCTTAAAGCGGGATTGGAATGAGCAGTTCTTC. This sequence encodes CASSLKRDWNEQFF.

This rearrangement joins TRBV7-9 to TRBJ2-1, with 7 bases identical to TRBD2. The V segment lost 2 bases and the J segment 6 bases; nucleotides outside the gene matches: 7. The CDR3 totals 15 residues. Germline loops: CDR1 SEHNR, CDR2 FQNEAQ (reference sequence). CDR3 sequence reads: CASSLRLAEFNEQFF. The CDR3 DNA is TGTGCCAGCAGCTTACGGCTAGCGGAGTTCAATGAGCAGTTCTTC.

The chain recombines TRBV10-3 with TRBJ2-5; unclear D gene. CDR1 is ENHRY and CDR2 is SYGVKD in the germline V gene. V was pared by 2 bases and J by 5 bases, with 9 bases between. The CDR3 runs 13 residues. DNA of the CDR3: TGTGCCATCAGTGAGGCAGGTATGGAGACCCAGTACTTC. It specifies CAISEAGMETQYF.

The chain couples TRBV4-3 to TRBJ2-7, with 8 bases matching TRBD1. Germline V CDR1 and CDR2: LGHNA, YSLEER. The CDR3 spans 17 residues. The V gene end was trimmed by 4 bases and the J gene end by 3 bases; junction bases not matched to a gene: 14. The CDR3 nucleotides are TGCGCCAGCAGCCGCCATACCTCCGGGACAGGTAACTACGAGCAGTACTTC. Translating gives CASSRHTSGTGNYEQYF.

In its sample, this clone was seen once. The CDR3 loop reads CASSAGQGGFTDTQYF. The DNA for the CDR3 is TGTGCCAGCAGCGCGGGACAGGGAGGATTCACAGATACGCAGTATTTT. The chain combines TRBV5-4 with TRBJ2-3, with 9 bases that match TRBD1. The CDR3 is made up of 16 amino acids. The ends lost 4 bases at V and 2 bases at J; junction bases unmatched: 8. The germline V gene has CDR1 SGHNT and CDR2 YYREEE (reference sequence).